This entry lists 21 T cell receptor beta chains sequenced from one sample in a study of CD8+CD57+ T cells in acquired aplastic anemia. Genomic DNA, serving as template, underwent TCR beta VDJ and CDR3 profiling. MiXCR was run by TCRdb on the reads, yielding one entry per CDR3 protein. This sample yields 400,000 to 450,000 distinct CDR3 sequences, of which about two thirds are seen a single time; less than 4% belongs to the top ten. Sequencing input: sorted CD4+, CD8+, or CD8+CD57+ T cells (not recorded which) from PBMCs. The source is a human donor in good health, serving as a control.

The CDR3 loop reads CASVDRRGGNTEAFF. CDR3 nucleotides: TGTGCCAGCGTCGATCGGAGGGGAGGTAACACCGAGGCTTTCTTT. The V gene is TRBV2, the J gene TRBJ1-1; TRBD1 might be the D (5 bases). This CDR3 contains 15 residues. V gave up 8 bases and J gave up 11 bases, with 27 bases separating them. Germline V gives CDR1 SNHLY, CDR2 FYNNEI.

This clonotype was counted a few times. CDR3 amino acids: CAWSPRPENTGELFF. CDR3 bases: TGTGCCTGGAGTCCCAGGCCTGAGAACACCGGGGAGCTGTTTTTT. This chain uses TRBV30 with TRBJ2-2, with unresolved D. V shed 2 bases and J shed 1 base, with 11 bases lying between them. In germline, CDR1 is GTSNPN, CDR2 SVGIG (reference sequence). The CDR3 contains 15 residues. Using reference TRBV30 and TRBJ2-2 for the parts outside the CDR3, the full variable domain is SQTIHQWPATLVQPVGSPLSLECTVEGTSNPNLYWYRQAAGRGLQLLFYSVGIGQISSEVPQNLSASRPQDRQFILSSKKLLLSDSGFYLCAWSPRPENTGELFFGEGSRLTVL.

As regards this clonotype: Given a much more abundant clone one base away, this may be a read error. V usage is TRBV2 and J usage is TRBJ1-1, with 8 positions matching TRBD1. The CDR3 has 14 residues. Per the germline V gene, CDR1 is SNHLY and CDR2 is FYNNEI. Trimming cost V 7 bases and J 6 bases; bases outside gene matches: 10. CDR3 in DNA: TGTGCCAGCATCCGGACAGGGAGTTTATCTGAAGCTTTCTTT. Residues: CASIRTGSLSEAFF.

The V gene is TRBV6-1, the J gene TRBJ1-4; TRBD1 aligns across 10 bases. CDR1 and CDR2 (germline): MNHNS, SASEGT. This CDR3 comprises 16 residues. With V trimmed by 8 bases and J by 6 bases, 12 bases remained unmatched. CDR3 sequence: CASSPGPGQGYEKLFF. The CDR3 coding sequence is TGTGCCAGCTCACCAGGACCGGGACAGGGGTATGAAAAACTGTTTTTT.

To note about this clonotype: The germline gene is not matched at one end of the junction; a read error may be the cause. V and J are TRBV7-9 and TRBJ2-7; 9 nucleotides agree with TRBD2. Looked up from germline, CDR1 is SEHNR and CDR2 is FQNEAQ (reference sequence). CDR3 length: 16 amino acids. CDR3 amino acids: CASRFSPAGGDYGQYF. DNA for the CDR3: TGTGCCAGCAGATTCTCCCCGGCGGGGGGGGACTACGGGCAGTACTTC.

This clonotype has a count of ten or more. The V and J genes are TRBV7-2 and TRBJ2-7; D is tentatively TRBD1 or TRBD2 (5 bases each). V lost 1 base, J lost 12 bases, and 25 bases lay in between. From germline, CDR1 is SGHTA and CDR2 FQGNSA. CDR3 length equals 16 residues. This CDR3 reads CASSLGGTGGGVLRYF. As DNA, the CDR3 is TGTGCCAGCAGCTTAGGCGGTACAGGAGGAGGAGTATTGCGGTACTTC.

As for this clonotype: Relative to the germline gene, one junction end is altered; a read error may explain this. This sequence joins TRBV7-2 and TRBJ2-7; D tentatively reads TRBD1 or TRBD2 (5 bases each). This CDR3 comprises 13 residues. Germline V CDR1 and CDR2: SGHTA, FQGNSA. The CDR3 nucleotides are TGTGCCAGCAGCCCCGTGGACTGGGGCGAGGAGTACTTC. Protein: CASSPVDWGEEYF. The variable domain in full, completed from reference TRBV7-2 and TRBJ2-7, reads GAGVSQSPSNKVTEKGKDVELRCDPISGHTALYWYRQSLGQGLEFLIYFQGNSAPDKSGLPSDRFSAERTGGSVSTLTIQRTQQEDSAVYLCASSPVDWGEEYFGPGTRLTVT.

Comment on this clonotype: One end of the junction is discordant with germline, which a read error may explain. The chain combines TRBV7-2 with TRBJ2-3, with D uncertain. CDR1 is SGHTA and CDR2 is FQGNSA in the germline V gene. The CDR3 covers 14 residues. CDR3 coding DNA: TGCGCCAGCAGCTTGTCAGTGGTAACAGATACAGAGTATTTT. This encodes CASSLSVVTDTEYF.

Details on this clonotype: Its ends do not fully match the called genes, so a read error is possible. The chain couples TRBV7-2 to TRBJ1-3; 7 positions match TRBD1. There are 13 residues in the CDR3. Germline CDR1 reads SGHTA; CDR2 reads FQGNSA. CDR3: CASSRGDSQYFDF. CDR3 DNA sequence: TGTGCCAGCAGCCGAGGGGACAGCCAGTACTTCGATTTT.

This clonotype was seen a handful of times. The genes are TRBV10-2 and TRBJ2-7; 11 nucleotides match TRBD2. This CDR3 region has 15 residues. With V trimmed by 5 bases and J by 2 bases, 5 bases remained unmatched. Germline CDR1 and CDR2: WSHSY and SAAADI. The CDR3 region has the DNA TGCGCCAGCAGTATGGCTAGCGGGGGGCCCTACGAGCAGTACTTC. This encodes CASSMASGGPYEQYF.

As for this clonotype: One end of the junction does not line up with germline, which may come from a read error. The chain combines TRBV7-2 with TRBJ1-1; weak D call: TRBD1 (5 bases). Germline V lookup: CDR1 SGHTA, CDR2 FQGNSA. This CDR3 contains 14 residues. The CDR3 loop is CASSVGLMNTKAFF. CDR3 coding DNA: TGTGCCAGTAGTGTGGGGCTAATGAATACTAAAGCTTTTTTT.

The chain combines TRBV2 with TRBJ2-5; TRBD1 matches at 7 bases. CDR1 is SNHLY and CDR2 is FYNNEI in the germline V gene. Trimming cost V 5 bases and J 10 bases; bases outside gene matches: 13. The length of the CDR3 is 14 residues. CDR3 coding DNA: TGTGCCAGCAGTCGACAGGGTGGCCAAGACAACCAGTACTTC. It translates to CASSRQGGQDNQYF.

The rearrangement links TRBV20-1 to TRBJ1-4; D gene unclear. Germline lookup yields CDR1 DFQATT and CDR2 SNEGSKA (reference sequence). CDR3 length: 14 amino acids. V lost 6 bases and J lost 12, with 23 bases in between. In DNA, the CDR3 is TGCAGTGCAAGACCCCAGGTTAGCAATTGGGAACTGTTTTTT. Translating gives CSARPQVSNWELFF.

This clonotype was picked up many times. The rearrangement links TRBV20-1 to TRBJ2-3, with D possibly being TRBD1 (6 bases). The CDR3 loop spans 16 amino acids. The germline gives CDR1 DFQATT, CDR2 SNEGSKA (reference sequence). V was shortened by 2 bases and J by 1 base, with 16 bases between the two germline ends. CDR3 sequence reads: CSARSELGAGTDTQYF. The DNA of the CDR3 is TGCAGTGCTAGATCCGAACTGGGGGCTGGCACAGATACGCAGTATTTT.

About this clonotype: Compared with germline, one end of the junction differs, possibly owing to a read error. The V call is TRBV7-9, the J call TRBJ1-2; unclear D gene. The length of the CDR3 is 12 residues. The germline V gene encodes CDR1 SEHNR and CDR2 FQNEAQ (reference sequence). The CDR3 DNA reads TGTGCCAGCAGCGTACAGAACTGTGGCTACACCTTC. Translating it yields CASSVQNCGYTF.

This chain joins TRBV7-9 and TRBJ2-7, with unresolved D. This CDR3 is 13 amino acids long. V lost 6 bases and J lost 4, with 13 bases in between. Germline loops: CDR1 SEHNR, CDR2 FQNEAQ (reference sequence). The CDR3 reads CASSQGSRYEQYF. The DNA for the CDR3 is TGTGCCAGCAGTCAAGGGTCGAGGTACGAGCAGTACTTC.

J is TRBJ2-1 and V is TRBV5-4; 9 bases agree with TRBD1. Germline assignment: CDR1 SGHNT and CDR2 YYREEE (reference sequence). This CDR3 contains 16 residues. Trimming cost V 4 bases and J 3 bases; bases outside gene matches: 8. The CDR3 loop is CASSMAQGAVYNEQFF. The CDR3 bases are TGTGCCAGCAGCATGGCACAGGGGGCGGTCTACAATGAGCAGTTCTTC.

This clonotype showed up many times. The chain combines TRBV19 with TRBJ1-4; maybe TRBD1 (6 bases). Deletions cut 3 bases from V and 5 bases from J, with 7 bases between. The CDR3 loop spans 13 amino acids. Per the germline V gene, CDR1 is LNHDA and CDR2 is SQIVND (reference sequence). CDR3 loop: CASSMDRNEKLFF. The CDR3 bases are TGTGCCAGTAGTATGGACAGAAATGAAAAACTGTTTTTT.

This clonotype was recorded many times. The rearrangement joins TRBV12-3 or TRBV12-4 to TRBJ1-1; D call uncertain. V shed 5 bases and J shed 6 bases, with 13 bases lying between them. This CDR3 contains 13 residues. The CDR3 protein is CASSPAIRAEAFF. CDR3 in DNA: TGTGCCAGCAGTCCGGCTATTAGGGCTGAAGCTTTCTTT.

This sequence joins TRBV7-8 and TRBJ1-4; D not certain. Germline loops: CDR1 SGHVS, CDR2 FQNEAQ. This CDR3 spans 14 amino acids. Trimming pared 5 bases from V and 17 bases from J, leaving 24 bases between. The CDR3 DNA sequence: TGTGCCAGCAGCGTCTCGAACACCGGGGAGCTGCTTTTTTTT. This translates into CASSVSNTGELLFF. Complete variable domain (other parts from reference TRBV7-8 and TRBJ1-4): GAGVSQSPRYKVAKRGQDVALRCDPISGHVSLFWYQQALGQGPEFLTYFQNEAQLDKSGLPSDRFFAERPEGSVSTLKIQRTQQEDSAVYLCASSVSNTGELLFFGSGTQLSVL.

This clonotype was counted ten times or more. Germline and junction disagree at one end, which may indicate a read error. The chain couples TRBV12-3 or TRBV12-4 to TRBJ1-2; possible D gene TRBD1, 6 bases. The length of the CDR3 is 12 residues. The CDR3 DNA follows: TGTGCCAGCAATTTACAGGGTTATGGCTACACCTTC. Amino acids: CASNLQGYGYTF.